This T cell receptor beta chain appears in the sequencing data of a study of T cell changes during pregnancy in multiple sclerosis (dated by TCRdb to the late 2010s). About the full investigation: The study looked at changes in the T cell repertoire across pregnancy in women with multiple sclerosis.

Library method: the immunoSEQ multiplex PCR assay. Imported from immuneACCESS, the table was reduced by TCRdb to in-frame sequences with V and J called. These copies leave out some clones; in studies compared against another copy, an unresolved V gene accounts for under half, and the cause of the remainder is not known. For this sample there are fewer than 90,000 clones; over 85% appear just once. Around 1.4% of the sample is in the top ten clones. Via the germline V gene, CDR1 is MDHEN and CDR2 SYDVKM. Trimmed from V: 6 bases; trimmed from J: 2 bases; junction bases lacking a gene match: 10. Including the terminal cysteine and phenylalanine, the CDR3 comprises 16 residues. The sequence is cut down to CDR3 DNA, 48 bases in frame from base 1. As to this clone: What this receptor recognizes is not known. No much larger clone is present one base from it, and per-base qualities are unavailable.

Recombination linked TRBV28 to TRBJ1-5; TRBD1 lines up with 7 middle nucleotides. This receptor was taken from a female donor in good health, enrolled as a control in a pregnancy study. The source was peripheral blood, collected in the third trimester of pregnancy. The DNA sequence reads TGTGCCAGCAGGTTGACGTACAGGGGAGGCAATCAGCCCCAGCATTTT. Translated, this is CASRLTYRGGNQPQHF.